These T cell receptor beta chains were read from a single sample in a study of CD8 T cells in ankylosing spondylitis. TCRdb ran MiXCR on the 5' RACE reads and lists one entry per CDR3 protein. Here the sample spans under 950,000 distinct CDR3 sequences, roughly 19% being singletons. The sample consisted of blood, either unsorted or a sorted T cell fraction (not recorded which). The receptors shown here come from a male donor with ankylosing spondylitis. The CDR3 runs from the conserved cysteine through the conserved F or W. The order of the fields is D gene, V gene, J gene, clone size, CDR3 DNA, CDR3 protein. A D gene is named only where the DNA matches it firmly. Only some rows state a clone size, as once, few, many or a class for expanded clones.

d_gene: TRBD2
v_gene: TRBV10-3
j_gene: TRBJ2-1
abundance: many
CDR3nt: TGTGCCATCACCTTGACTAGCTTGAGTGAGCAGTTCTTC
CDR3aa: CAITLTSLSEQFF

d_gene: -
v_gene: TRBV13
j_gene: TRBJ2-7
abundance: -
CDR3nt: TGTGCCAGCAGCTTAGGGGGGGACATCTCCTACGAGCAGTACTTC
CDR3aa: CASSLGGDISYEQYF

d_gene: -
v_gene: TRBV4-2
j_gene: TRBJ2-7
abundance: -
CDR3nt: TGTGCCAGCAGCACTCAGATTTACTCCTACGAGCAGTACTTC
CDR3aa: CASSTQIYSYEQYF

d_gene: TRBD2
v_gene: TRBV10-3
j_gene: TRBJ2-3
abundance: few
CDR3nt: TGTGCCATCAGTGCCGGACTAGCGGGCGCAGATACGCAGTATTTT
CDR3aa: CAISAGLAGADTQYF

d_gene: TRBD1
v_gene: TRBV18
j_gene: TRBJ2-5
abundance: few
CDR3nt: TGTGCCAGCTCACAAACCGGGACAGGGAATCAAGAGACCCAGTACTTC
CDR3aa: CASSQTGTGNQETQYF

d_gene: TRBD2
v_gene: TRBV20-1
j_gene: TRBJ2-1
abundance: few
CDR3nt: TGCAGTGCCCGGACTAGCGGGAGGTCAGGTGAGCAGTTCTTC
CDR3aa: CSARTSGRSGEQFF

d_gene: -
v_gene: TRBV12-3/TRBV12-4
j_gene: TRBJ1-1
abundance: many
CDR3nt: TGTGCCAGCATAGGGGTAAACACTGAAGCTTTCTTT
CDR3aa: CASIGVNTEAFF

d_gene: -
v_gene: TRBV24-1
j_gene: TRBJ1-5
abundance: -
CDR3nt: TGTGCCACCAGTGGCCAGGGAATGCAGCCCCAGCATTTT
CDR3aa: CATSGQGMQPQHF

d_gene: -
v_gene: TRBV5-1
j_gene: TRBJ1-1
abundance: -
CDR3nt: TGCGCCAGCAGCCCTGCTGCGGCAGGGGACACTGAAGCTTTCTTT
CDR3aa: CASSPAAAGDTEAFF

d_gene: -
v_gene: TRBV20-1
j_gene: TRBJ2-1
abundance: -
CDR3nt: TGCAGTGCTAGAGTTCGGATTAGCAGACGCTACAATGAGCAGTTCTTC
CDR3aa: CSARVRISRRYNEQFF

d_gene: -
v_gene: TRBV20-1
j_gene: TRBJ1-5
abundance: -
CDR3nt: TGCAGTGCTAAGGACCCCAATAGCAATCAGCCCCAGCATTTT
CDR3aa: CSAKDPNSNQPQHF

d_gene: -
v_gene: TRBV4-2
j_gene: TRBJ1-3
abundance: -
CDR3nt: TGTGCCAGCAGCCAAGACCCGCAGGGAGCTGGAAACACCATATATTTT
CDR3aa: CASSQDPQGAGNTIYF

d_gene: -
v_gene: TRBV30
j_gene: TRBJ2-5
abundance: -
CDR3nt: TGTGCCTGGAGTCCTGACCTGCGGGGAAAAGAGACCCAGTACTTC
CDR3aa: CAWSPDLRGKETQYF

d_gene: TRBD2
v_gene: TRBV4-3
j_gene: TRBJ2-1
abundance: few
CDR3nt: TGCGCCAGCAGCCAAGGTAGCGTACGACTAGCGGGGATCTACAATGAGCAGTTCTTC
CDR3aa: CASSQGSVRLAGIYNEQFF

d_gene: -
v_gene: TRBV12-3/TRBV12-4
j_gene: TRBJ1-1
abundance: -
CDR3nt: TGTGCCAGCAGCCGCCTCGGGGGGGCGGGGACTGAAGCTTTCTTT
CDR3aa: CASSRLGGAGTEAFF

d_gene: -
v_gene: TRBV6-1
j_gene: TRBJ2-1
abundance: -
CDR3nt: TGTGCCAGCAGCCCCACTGTCATCCCGGGCAATGAGCAGTTCTTC
CDR3aa: CASSPTVIPGNEQFF

d_gene: -
v_gene: TRBV4-1
j_gene: TRBJ1-4
abundance: few
CDR3nt: TGCGCCAGCAGCCAAGAGGAGGGCAGGAGGGGTTGGAGTGAAAAACTGTTTTTT
CDR3aa: CASSQEEGRRGWSEKLFF

d_gene: -
v_gene: TRBV6-5
j_gene: TRBJ1-1
abundance: -
CDR3nt: TGTGCCAGCAGTTACTCGGGGATCCCCGGGACTGAAGCTTTCTTT
CDR3aa: CASSYSGIPGTEAFF

d_gene: -
v_gene: TRBV12-3/TRBV12-4
j_gene: TRBJ1-2
abundance: -
CDR3nt: TGTGCCAGCAGTTTAAGACCTCCGACCGAGTTCTTC
CDR3aa: CASSLRPPTEFF

d_gene: -
v_gene: TRBV12-3/TRBV12-4
j_gene: TRBJ1-6
abundance: many
CDR3nt: TGTGCCAGCAATTTTGGGTCTTCGCGGGGTTCACCCCTCCACTTT
CDR3aa: CASNFGSSRGSPLHF

d_gene: -
v_gene: TRBV2
j_gene: TRBJ2-7
abundance: -
CDR3nt: TGTGCCAGCAGTGAATCCGAAATCGCGCAGTACTTC
CDR3aa: CASSESEIAQYF

d_gene: TRBD1
v_gene: TRBV6-1
j_gene: TRBJ2-2
abundance: -
CDR3nt: TGTGCCAGCAGAGACAGGGGTCGGTCCGGGGAGCTGTTTTTT
CDR3aa: CASRDRGRSGELFF

d_gene: TRBD2
v_gene: TRBV29-1
j_gene: TRBJ2-1
abundance: few
CDR3nt: TGCAGCGCCTGGACTGGCGGGGGGGAGCAGTTCTTC
CDR3aa: CSAWTGGGEQFF

d_gene: TRBD2
v_gene: TRBV5-6
j_gene: TRBJ2-5
abundance: few
CDR3nt: TGTGCCAGCAGCGGAGTGAGACTAGCGGGAAGGGGGTCCCAAGAGACCCAGTACTTC
CDR3aa: CASSGVRLAGRGSQETQYF

d_gene: TRBD1
v_gene: TRBV7-9
j_gene: TRBJ1-1
abundance: -
CDR3nt: TGTGCCAGCAGCTTCCCGGGACAGGGGCTTCTGAACACTGAAGCTTTCTTT
CDR3aa: CASSFPGQGLLNTEAFF

d_gene: TRBD2
v_gene: TRBV6-1
j_gene: TRBJ2-5
abundance: -
CDR3nt: TGTGCCAGCAGTGAGTTCGAGCGGGAGGTCAGGGAGACCCAGTACTTC
CDR3aa: CASSEFEREVRETQYF

d_gene: TRBD1
v_gene: TRBV5-6
j_gene: TRBJ1-5
abundance: few
CDR3nt: TGTGCCAGCAGTTACAGGGGGGGCAATCAGCCCCAGCATTTT
CDR3aa: CASSYRGGNQPQHF

d_gene: -
v_gene: TRBV5-6
j_gene: TRBJ2-2
abundance: few
CDR3nt: TGTGCCAGCAGCTTGGCCAGCCGGGAGCTGTTTTTT
CDR3aa: CASSLASRELFF

d_gene: -
v_gene: TRBV5-1
j_gene: TRBJ2-4
abundance: -
CDR3nt: TGCGCCAGCAGCCAGTGGACCCTAGCCAAAAACATTCAGTACTTC
CDR3aa: CASSQWTLAKNIQYF

d_gene: -
v_gene: TRBV7-2
j_gene: TRBJ2-1
abundance: -
CDR3nt: TGTGCCAGCAGCCCCGGAGCCCTATACAATGAGCAGTTCTTC
CDR3aa: CASSPGALYNEQFF

d_gene: -
v_gene: TRBV4-1
j_gene: TRBJ2-7
abundance: -
CDR3nt: TGCGCCAGCAGCCAGAGGGTTACCTACGAGCAGTACTTC
CDR3aa: CASSQRVTYEQYF

d_gene: TRBD1
v_gene: TRBV29-1
j_gene: TRBJ1-2
abundance: many
CDR3nt: TGCAGCGTTGATATGCAACCGAGCCTAGCGGGACAGACATATGGCTACACCTTC
CDR3aa: CSVDMQPSLAGQTYGYTF

d_gene: -
v_gene: TRBV29-1
j_gene: TRBJ2-1
abundance: -
CDR3nt: TGCAGCGTTGAAGCTGGCGGGACCTACAATGAGCAGTTCTTC
CDR3aa: CSVEAGGTYNEQFF